This T cell receptor (beta chain) appears in the sequencing data of a study of blood T cell repertoires in COVID-19. On the study more broadly: Specimens from acute and convalescent COVID-19 originated in the United States, Italy and Spain. The analysed material was cDNA or gDNA that came from T cells, B-cell-depleted T cells, or PBMCs.

The V end lost 4 bases, the J end lost 4 bases, and 12 bases lay between the germline ends. Germline V lookup: CDR1 MNHEY, CDR2 SVGEGT. The CDR3 spans 14 residues. In the original analysis: Cell counts per sample came from amplifying reference gene primers. Sequenced by immunoSEQ multiplex PCR; TCRdb stores in-frame clones only, minus some. V and J calls and clone size come straight from that table; D and trimming were deduced from the DNA. The sample gives tens of thousands of clones, 80% to 90% of which show up once; 4.9% is in the top ten. The sample taken for sequencing was peripheral blood. The receptor was isolated from an elderly woman with acute or convalescent COVID-19. This chain joins TRBV6-2 or TRBV6-3 and TRBJ2-3; no clear D gene. CDR3 sequence (DNA): TGTGCCAGCAGTTTTCTGACTCCAGCAGATACGCAGTATTTT. This encodes CASSFLTPADTQYF.